Listed below are T cell receptor beta chains from one sample, sequenced in a study of CD8+ T cells in alopecia areata. Measured with immunoSEQ multiplex PCR; TCRdb has only the in-frame clones, and not every one. The sample records 120,000 or so clones, about 50% being singletons. Sequencing input: NKG2D-low CD8+ T cells sorted from blood. These receptors originate from a human donor with alopecia areata. Both conserved end residues are part of each CDR3. The D gene is left open where the match is weak. Clone sizes are given selectively: once, few, many, or a class where the clone is expanded.

clone_size,v_call,j_call,d_call,cdr3_nt,cdr3_aa
.,TRBV29-1,TRBJ2-1,.,TGCAGCGTTGACGGGGCGGTCCCCCCTTACAATGAGCAGTTCTTC,CSVDGAVPPYNEQFF
once,TRBV15,TRBJ2-3,TRBD2,TGTGCCACCAGCAGAGATCGCCTAGCGGAATCCACAGATACGCAGTATTTT,CATSRDRLAESTDTQYF
.,TRBV27,TRBJ2-1,.,TGTGCCAGCAGTTTTTCGGGGGACCCATACAATGAGCAGTTCTTC,CASSFSGDPYNEQFF
few,TRBV2,TRBJ2-3,.,TGTGCCAGCATCGGCACAGATACGCAGTATTTT,CASIGTDTQYF
few,TRBV6-1,TRBJ2-6,.,TGTGCCAGCAGTGAAGTTTCTGGGGCCAACGTCCTGACTTTC,CASSEVSGANVLTF
.,TRBV30,TRBJ1-2,.,TGTGCCTGGAGTGAGTTAGGGGACTATGGCTACACCTTC,CAWSELGDYGYTF
.,TRBV5-1,TRBJ2-5,.,TGCGCCAGCAGCTTGGAGGAGACCCAGTACTTC,CASSLEETQYF
.,TRBV9,TRBJ2-5,.,TGTGCCAGCAGCGTAGGGGGAACGGTGGCCCAGTACTTC,CASSVGGTVAQYF
.,TRBV29-1,TRBJ2-7,.,TGCAGCGTTGACTCCGGGTTGGGCGAGCAGTACTTC,CSVDSGLGEQYF
few,TRBV14,TRBJ2-1,.,TGTGCCAGCAGCCAGGGAGTCCGTCGGGATGAGCAGTTCTTC,CASSQGVRRDEQFF
.,TRBV30,TRBJ2-3,.,TGTGCCTGGAGCCCCACAGATACGCAGTATTTT,CAWSPTDTQYF
.,TRBV29-1,TRBJ2-7,.,TGCAGCATCCACGAACAGGGTTTTGGCGAGCAGTACTTC,CSIHEQGFGEQYF
.,TRBV29-1,TRBJ2-1,.,TGCAGCGTTGAGCGCATGGCACCCTACAATGAGCAGTTCTTC,CSVERMAPYNEQFF
.,TRBV7-3,TRBJ2-1,.,TGTGCCAGCAGCCGACAGGAATCTAATTATCGGGAGCAGTTCTTC,CASSRQESNYREQFF
.,TRBV5-4,TRBJ2-5,.,TGTGCCAGCAGCTCGGAGGGGGAAGAGACCCAGTACTTC,CASSSEGEETQYF
few,TRBV29-1,TRBJ2-2,.,TGCAGCGTTGAAGATAGTGCGGGGAGCCGATTTGAGGGGGAGCTGTTTTTT,CSVEDSAGSRFEGELFF
.,TRBV20-1,TRBJ2-7,.,TGCAGTGTTTTCGGGGACGAGCAGTACTTC,CSVFGDEQYF
.,TRBV29-1,TRBJ2-6,.,TGCAGCGTTGAAGCGCAGGGGCTCTCCGGGGCCAACGTCCTGACTTTC,CSVEAQGLSGANVLTF
.,TRBV27,TRBJ2-7,.,TGTGCCAGCAGGGACTTATACGAGCAGTACTTC,CASRDLYEQYF
.,TRBV27,TRBJ1-2,.,TGTGCCAGCAGTGAGACAGGTTCCTTCGGCTACACCTTC,CASSETGSFGYTF
.,TRBV28,TRBJ2-7,TRBD1,TGTGCCAGCAGTGTAGACAGGGGAAGCTCCTACGAGCAGTACTTC,CASSVDRGSSYEQYF
few,TRBV28,TRBJ2-7,.,TGTGCCAGCAGTTTTCACAGGAGCTCCTACGAGCAGTACTTC,CASSFHRSSYEQYF
.,TRBV7-6,TRBJ2-5,TRBD2,TGTGCCAGCAGCCAGGCCCGGGGGGGCGGGGAGACCCAGTACTTC,CASSQARGGGETQYF
.,TRBV4-1,TRBJ2-4,.,TGCGCCAGCAGCCAAGCCAGCGGTGGCATTCAGTACTTC,CASSQASGGIQYF
.,TRBV27,TRBJ2-7,.,TGTGCCAGCAAAGGGGTAGGGAACGAGCAGTACTTC,CASKGVGNEQYF
few,TRBV29-1,TRBJ2-2,.,TGCAGCGTTCCCGGACTCTTAACCGGGGAGCTGTTTTTT,CSVPGLLTGELFF
.,TRBV6-5,TRBJ1-2,.,TGTGCCAGCGGGGGGGGAGCTTACTATGGCTACACCTTC,CASGGGAYYGYTF
few,TRBV28,TRBJ2-1,TRBD2,TGTGCCAGCAGCTTTAGCGGGAGGGCGAATGAGCAGTTCTTC,CASSFSGRANEQFF
.,TRBV4-1,TRBJ2-3,.,TGCGCCAGCAGCCCTCCCGGTGCAGATACGCAGTATTTT,CASSPPGADTQYF
.,TRBV5-1,TRBJ2-7,.,TGCGCCAGCAGCTTGGGGACAGCCGAGCAGTACTTC,CASSLGTAEQYF
.,TRBV30,TRBJ1-1,.,TGTGCCTGGAGTGTAAACAGGAACACTGAAGCTTTCTTT,CAWSVNRNTEAFF
.,TRBV2,TRBJ2-3,.,TGTGCCACTTACCGAACAGATACGCAGTATTTT,CATYRTDTQYF
few,TRBV29-1,TRBJ2-3,.,TGCAGCGTTGAAGATCTGAAAGATACGCAGTATTTT,CSVEDLKDTQYF
.,TRBV5-4,TRBJ2-7,.,TGTGCCAGCAGCTGTTACGAGCAGTACTTC,CASSCYEQYF
few,TRBV29-1,TRBJ2-7,.,TGCAGCGCTAGCCTCGGCACAGTAGACGAGCAGTACTTC,CSASLGTVDEQYF
few,TRBV29-1,TRBJ2-7,.,TGCAGCGTTGTGCCCCCCCTGTCGCTCTACGAGCAGTACTTC,CSVVPPLSLYEQYF
few,TRBV15,TRBJ2-2,.,TGTGCCACCAGCAGAGTTTTCGGCGGGGAGCTGTTTTTT,CATSRVFGGELFF
.,TRBV29-1,TRBJ2-1,TRBD1,TGCAGCGCCCCGACAGGGTTTTCCTACAATGAGCAGTTCTTC,CSAPTGFSYNEQFF
few,TRBV5-4,TRBJ2-7,.,TGTGCCAGCAGCCCCGGGGGCAGGGACGAGCAGTACTTC,CASSPGGRDEQYF
.,TRBV29-1,TRBJ1-1,.,TGCAGCGTTGAAGAGTGGTCTGAAGCTTTCTTT,CSVEEWSEAFF
.,TRBV23-1,TRBJ2-7,TRBD1,TGCGCCAGCAGTCCCGGACAGGGCTCCTACGAGCAGTACTTC,CASSPGQGSYEQYF
few,TRBV29-1,TRBJ2-7,.,TGCAGCTTCAGGACAGACTATTCCTACGAGCAGTACTTC,CSFRTDYSYEQYF
.,TRBV11-2,TRBJ2-5,.,TGTGCCAGCAGCTCCCCGATGACCCGGAGTGGGGAGACCCAGTACTTC,CASSSPMTRSGETQYF
many,TRBV5-4,TRBJ1-2,.,TGTGCCAGCAGCTTGGGAGACGGGGGCGGCCCGGATGGCTACACCTTC,CASSLGDGGGPDGYTF
.,TRBV29-1,TRBJ2-1,.,TGCAGCGGAGCAGATTTAAGCGGTGACCCCCAGTTCTTC,CSGADLSGDPQFF
many,TRBV28,TRBJ2-2,TRBD1,TGTGCCAGCAGTTTAGAGGGACAGGGGGCCTTCGGGGAGCTGTTTTTT,CASSLEGQGAFGELFF
few,TRBV28,TRBJ2-7,.,TGTGCCAGCTTGCCTGGGGTAGACTCCTACGAGCAGTACTTC,CASLPGVDSYEQYF
few,TRBV29-1,TRBJ2-1,.,TGCAGCGTTGGAGGGGGGGCGCATCACAATGAGCAGTTCTTC,CSVGGGAHHNEQFF
.,TRBV29-1,TRBJ2-1,TRBD2,TGCAGCGTTGGGACTAGCACGAATGAGCAGTTCTTC,CSVGTSTNEQFF
.,TRBV5-1,TRBJ1-1,TRBD1,TGCGCCAGCAGCATAAGACAGGGGAGGATGAACACTGAAGCTTTCTTT,CASSIRQGRMNTEAFF
.,TRBV27,TRBJ1-6,.,TGTGCCAGCAGTTTCTTTCGGGAGCCAAATTCACCCCTCCACTTT,CASSFFREPNSPLHF
few,TRBV29-1,TRBJ2-4,TRBD1,TGCAGCGTTCAGGGTGATGGGACAGGGGAAAACATTCAGTACTTC,CSVQGDGTGENIQYF
.,TRBV13,TRBJ1-4,.,TGTGCCAGCAGCTTCGGCAGAGACAAACTGTTTTTT,CASSFGRDKLFF
.,TRBV29-1,TRBJ2-7,TRBD2,TGCAGCGTTGAAACTAGCGGGAATACCTACGAGCAGTACTTC,CSVETSGNTYEQYF
.,TRBV2,TRBJ2-7,TRBD2,TGTGCCAGCCGGGGAGGGCTCGAGCAGTACTTC,CASRGGLEQYF
.,TRBV4-2,TRBJ1-1,.,TGTGCCACCTCTGTAGGGAACACTGAAGCTTTCTTT,CATSVGNTEAFF
.,TRBV13,TRBJ2-7,.,TGTGCCAGCAGCCTGGAGGGACAGCAACACGAGCAGTACTTC,CASSLEGQQHEQYF
few,TRBV29-1,TRBJ1-2,.,TGCAGCGTCCCAAGGGGCGCAAACTATGGCTACACCTTC,CSVPRGANYGYTF